This T cell receptor (beta chain) was found in a study of T cell repertoires in cytomegalovirus infection. Across the whole study: Recently identified HLA-C-restricted CMV epitopes and well-studied HLA-B-restricted CMV epitopes were used by the study. Public signatures in TCR beta pointed to CMV infection and matching HLA type.

Via MiXCR, TCRdb re-called the reads, giving one row per CDR3 protein. The repertoire holds roughly 920,000 distinct CDR3 sequences, with roughly 30% as singletons. Study observations and caveats: Of the TCR beta families, the public ones yielded a cumulative frequency that identified carriers of CMV plus the relevant HLA. The ex vivo response was dominated by HLA-C-restricted CMV-specific TCR beta clonotypes.

In its sample, this clonotype was seen a few times. What it binds is not known. Sequencing was performed on cultured CD8+ T cells from PBMCs, taken from culture after CMV antigen stimulation. The clonotype was recovered from a human donor in good health (CMV status not recorded). Some clones in this sample may be carry-over from other donors' samples.

Here the CDR3 reads CATTIQGIGHTGELFF. The CDR3 DNA reads as TGTGCCACCACCATCCAGGGGATTGGGCACACCGGGGAGCTGTTTTTT. The rearrangement joins TRBV28 to TRBJ2-2; possibly TRBD1 for D (6 bases). This CDR3 has 16 amino acids. Germline CDR1 MDHEN, CDR2 SYDVKM. The ends were cut back, 10 bases at V and 3 bases at J, with 21 bases in the middle.